The next 16 T cell receptor beta chains were all read from a single sample in a study of OX40 agonist ivuxolimab in advanced cancers. Measured with immunoSEQ multiplex PCR; TCRdb has only the in-frame clones, and not every one. The table has 37,000 or so clones, 65% to 90% seen once; the top ten hold approximately 1.8%. The source material was CD4+ or CD8+ T cells sorted from blood, sampled in a trial of the OX40 agonist ivuxolimab. These receptors were taken from an adult with an advanced solid tumor such as melanoma, head and neck, liver or kidney cancer.

This rearrangement joins TRBV5-4 to TRBJ2-5; TRBD1 aligns across 7 bases. Germline V gives CDR1 SGHNT, CDR2 YYREEE (reference sequence). This CDR3 contains 15 residues. With 4 bases clipped from V and 0 bases from J, the junction kept 6 bases outside the gene matches. The CDR3 DNA sequence: TGTGCCAGCAGCGAGACAGGGTCTCACCAAGAGACCCAGTACTTC. Translating gives CASSETGSHQETQYF. Full variable domain (missing parts from reference TRBV5-4 and TRBJ2-5): ETGVTQSPTHLIKTRGQQVTLRCSSQSGHNTVSWYQQALGQGPQFIFQYYREEENGRGNFPPRFSGLQFPNYSSELNVNALELDDSALYLCASSETGSHQETQYFGPGTRLLVL.

The sample holds one count of this clone. This chain links TRBV29-1 with TRBJ2-3, with D possibly TRBD2 on 7 matching bases. Germline CDR1 reads SQVTM; CDR2 reads ANQGSEA. This CDR3 is 13 amino acids long. Trimming took off 6 bases at V and 3 bases at J, with 13 bases between the two ends. CDR3 loop: CSVVEGGTDTQYF. CDR3 DNA: TGCAGCGTCGTAGAGGGGGGGACAGATACGCAGTATTTT.

CDR3 residues: CASSSRRLGTTQETQYF. The CDR3 DNA sequence: TGTGCCAGCAGCTCTAGGCGCCTCGGGACAACTCAAGAGACCCAGTACTTC. The chain recombines TRBV7-2 with TRBJ2-5; possible D gene TRBD1, 6 bases. The length of the CDR3 is 17 residues. The V end was cut by 4 bases, the J end by 2 bases, with 20 bases between. Looked up from germline, CDR1 is SGHTA and CDR2 is FQGNSA.

V is TRBV21-1 and J is TRBJ1-3; TRBD1 is the table's D call, not checked against the DNA. TRBV21-1 is flagged as a pseudogene. This CDR3 is built from 15 residues. The CDR3 DNA is TGTGCCAGCAGCCCGGACAGGGGAGGAGGAAACACCATATATTTT. This gives the protein CASSPDRGGGNTIYF.

The J gene is TRBJ2-2, the V gene TRBV4-2; D unclear. Trimming left V 1 base short and J 5 bases short, with 8 bases between. The CDR3 extends over 14 amino acids. Germline CDR1 and CDR2: LGHNA and YNFKEQ. The chain's CDR3 is CASSQVSPTGELFF. In DNA form, the CDR3 reads TGTGCCAGCAGCCAAGTAAGCCCGACCGGGGAGCTGTTTTTT.

The rearrangement uses TRBV10-3 and TRBJ1-3; D not certain. This CDR3 comprises 16 residues. Germline V gene data show CDR1 as ENHRY and CDR2 as SYGVKD. V lost 3 bases to trimming and J lost 1 base, with 13 bases between them. This CDR3 is CAISDPGERSGNTIYF. The CDR3 bases are TGTGCCATCAGTGACCCCGGGGAGAGGTCTGGAAACACCATATATTTT.

V is TRBV5-1 and J is TRBJ1-4; TRBD1 matches 8 bases. The junction had 8 bases not matched to a gene; V was cut back by 0 bases and J by 7 bases. The CDR3 is 16 amino acids. CDR1 SGHRS and CDR2 YFSETQ come from the germline V gene. In DNA, the CDR3 is TGCGCCAGCAGCTTGGCGTTGGGGACAGGAGGTGAAAAACTGTTTTTT. The encoded protein is CASSLALGTGGEKLFF.

V is TRBV2 and J is TRBJ1-1; no definite D call. From germline, CDR1 is SNHLY and CDR2 FYNNEI. Trimming removed 5 bases from V and 1 base from J, with 11 bases in between. There are 14 residues in the CDR3. The CDR3 reads CASSYTVTNTEAFF. The CDR3 bases are TGTGCCAGCAGTTACACCGTCACGAACACTGAAGCTTTCTTT.

The chain employs TRBV18 and TRBJ1-3; possibly TRBD1 for D (5 bases). This CDR3 has 14 residues. Trimming removed 3 bases at V and 0 bases at J, with 6 bases between. Germline assignment: CDR1 KGHSH and CDR2 LQKENI. The CDR3 protein is CASSPTDSGNTIYF. The CDR3 nucleotides are TGTGCCAGCTCACCGACAGACTCTGGAAACACCATATATTTT.

V usage is TRBV7-3 and J usage is TRBJ2-7; perhaps TRBD2 as D (5 bases). This CDR3 contains 15 residues. Germline assignment: CDR1 SGHTA and CDR2 FQGTGA. The V and J ends lost 4 bases and 4 bases respectively, with 17 bases between them. The chain's CDR3 is CASSYGPPSQYEQYF. Here the CDR3 DNA reads TGTGCCAGCAGCTACGGTCCCCCTAGCCAGTACGAGCAGTACTTC.

The chain recombines TRBV4-3 with TRBJ1-5; D is unresolved. The V end lost 0 bases, the J end lost 6 bases, and 15 bases lay between the germline ends. Germline V gene sequence: CDR1 LGHNA, CDR2 YSLEER. CDR3 length: 16 residues. In DNA, the CDR3 is TGCGCCAGCAGCCAAGAGAGGGCCTTTACGGGTCAGCCCCAGCATTTT. Translation gives CASSQERAFTGQPQHF.

The chain joins TRBV9 to TRBJ2-5, with D perhaps TRBD1 (6 bases). Per germline, CDR1 SGDLS and CDR2 YYNGEE. V lost 4 bases, J lost 5 bases, and 9 bases lay in between. This CDR3 is 12 amino acids long. This CDR3 reads CASSPGEETQYF. The CDR3 region has the DNA TGTGCCAGCAGCCCAGGGGAGGAGACCCAGTACTTC.

The V and J genes are TRBV5-4 and TRBJ1-2, with a weak D call TRBD1 (5 bases). The CDR3 has 14 residues. CDR1 and CDR2 from the germline V gene are SGHNT and YYREEE (reference sequence). Deletions cut 0 bases from V and 8 bases from J, with 14 bases between. The CDR3: CASSLDRGVGGYTF. CDR3 coding DNA: TGTGCCAGCAGCTTGGATCGGGGCGTCGGAGGCTACACCTTC.

Only a few counts were recorded for this clone. The chain has TRBV19 and TRBJ2-5; the D is unclear. V was pared by 0 bases and J by 5 bases, with 4 bases between. There are 12 residues in the CDR3. Germline V CDR1 and CDR2: LNHDA, SQIVND (reference sequence). The CDR3: CASSIEGETQYF. CDR3 sequence (DNA): TGTGCCAGTAGTATAGAAGGGGAGACCCAGTACTTC. Combining the CDR3 with reference TRBV19 and TRBJ2-5 gives the whole variable domain DGGITQSPKYLFRKEGQNVTLSCEQNLNHDAMYWYRQDPGQGLRLIYYSQIVNDFQKGDIAEGYSVSREKKESFPLTVTSAQKNPTAFYLCASSIEGETQYFGPGTRLLVL.

V is TRBV6-6 and J is TRBJ2-3, with D unresolved. The length of the CDR3 is 14 residues. Germline-derived CDR1 and CDR2 are MNHNY and SVGAGI (reference sequence). With 4 bases removed from V and 4 bases from J, the gap between germline ends came to 12 bases. CDR3 DNA sequence: TGTGCCAGCAGTTCCGGGTTTGATGCAGATACGCAGTATTTT. This codes for CASSSGFDADTQYF.

The rearrangement links TRBV7-6 to TRBJ1-1; a weak D match, TRBD1 (5 bases). The CDR3 covers 15 residues. Germline V lookup: CDR1 SGHVS, CDR2 FNYEAQ. Trimming left V 0 bases short and J 6 bases short, with 14 bases between. CDR3 bases: TGTGCCAGCAGCTTAGCGCGGCAGGGTCGCTCTGAAGCTTTCTTT. This encodes CASSLARQGRSEAFF.